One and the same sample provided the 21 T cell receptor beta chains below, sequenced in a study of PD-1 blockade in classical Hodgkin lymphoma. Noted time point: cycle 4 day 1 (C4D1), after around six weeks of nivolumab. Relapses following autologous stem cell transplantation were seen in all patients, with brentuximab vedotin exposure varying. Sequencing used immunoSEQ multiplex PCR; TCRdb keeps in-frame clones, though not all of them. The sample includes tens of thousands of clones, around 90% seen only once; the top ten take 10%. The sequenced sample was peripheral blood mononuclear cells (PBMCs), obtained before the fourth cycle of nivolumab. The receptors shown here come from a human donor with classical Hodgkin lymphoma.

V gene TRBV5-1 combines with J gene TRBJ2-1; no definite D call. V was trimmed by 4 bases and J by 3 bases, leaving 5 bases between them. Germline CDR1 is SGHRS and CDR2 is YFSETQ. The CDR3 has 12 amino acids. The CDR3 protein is CASSVGYNEQFF. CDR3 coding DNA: TGCGCCAGCAGCGTGGGCTACAATGAGCAGTTCTTC. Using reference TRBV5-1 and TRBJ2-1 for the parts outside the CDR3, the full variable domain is KAGVTQTPRYLIKTRGQQVTLSCSPISGHRSVSWYQQTPGQGLQFLFEYFSETQRNKGNFPGRFSGRQFSNSRSEMNVSTLELGDSALYLCASSVGYNEQFFGPGTRLTVL.

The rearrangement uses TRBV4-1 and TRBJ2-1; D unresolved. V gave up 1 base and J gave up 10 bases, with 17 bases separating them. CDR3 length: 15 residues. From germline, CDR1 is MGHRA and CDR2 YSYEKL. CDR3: CASSQGRVPTLEQFF. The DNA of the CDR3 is TGCGCCAGCAGCCAAGGAAGGGTCCCCACCTTGGAGCAGTTCTTC.

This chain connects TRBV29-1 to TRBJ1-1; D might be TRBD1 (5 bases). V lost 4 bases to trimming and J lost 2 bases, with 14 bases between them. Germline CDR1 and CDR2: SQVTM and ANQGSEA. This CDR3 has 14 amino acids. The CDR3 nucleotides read TGCAGCGTTGTCCCAGCCCGGGACAACACTGAAGCTTTCTTT. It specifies CSVVPARDNTEAFF.

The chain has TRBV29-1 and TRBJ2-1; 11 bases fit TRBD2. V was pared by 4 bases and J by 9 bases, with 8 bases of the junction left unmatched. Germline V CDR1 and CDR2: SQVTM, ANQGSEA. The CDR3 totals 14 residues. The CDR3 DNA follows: TGCAGCGTTGCCCATAGCGGGGGGGCCGTTGAGCAGTTCTTC. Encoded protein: CSVAHSGGAVEQFF.

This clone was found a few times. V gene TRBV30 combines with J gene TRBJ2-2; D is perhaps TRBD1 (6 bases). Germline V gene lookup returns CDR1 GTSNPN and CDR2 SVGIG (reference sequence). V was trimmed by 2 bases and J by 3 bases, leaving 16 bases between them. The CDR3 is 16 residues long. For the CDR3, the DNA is TGTGCCTGGAGTCTCGGGGTAGGACAGTACACCGGGGAGCTGTTTTTT. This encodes CAWSLGVGQYTGELFF.

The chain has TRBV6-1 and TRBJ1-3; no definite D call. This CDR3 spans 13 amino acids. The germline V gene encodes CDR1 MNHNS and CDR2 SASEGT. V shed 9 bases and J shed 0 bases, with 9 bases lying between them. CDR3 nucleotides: TGTGCCAGTAGATGGGACTCTGGAAACACCATATATTTT. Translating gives CASRWDSGNTIYF.

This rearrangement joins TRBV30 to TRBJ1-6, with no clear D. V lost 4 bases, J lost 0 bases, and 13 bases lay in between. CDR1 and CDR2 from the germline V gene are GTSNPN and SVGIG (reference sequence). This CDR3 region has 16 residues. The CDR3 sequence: CAWIRAGSSYNSPLHF. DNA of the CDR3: TGTGCCTGGATTCGGGCGGGGAGCTCCTATAATTCACCCCTCCACTTT.

The CDR3 DNA reads as TGTGCCACTCAAGCCAGGGGAGACACTGAAGCTTTCTTT. The encoded protein is CATQARGDTEAFF. The chain employs TRBV10-3 and TRBJ1-1; D is perhaps TRBD1 (6 bases). Germline CDR1 is ENHRY and CDR2 is SYGVKD. The CDR3 totals 13 residues. The V and J ends lost 10 bases and 3 bases respectively, with 15 bases between them.

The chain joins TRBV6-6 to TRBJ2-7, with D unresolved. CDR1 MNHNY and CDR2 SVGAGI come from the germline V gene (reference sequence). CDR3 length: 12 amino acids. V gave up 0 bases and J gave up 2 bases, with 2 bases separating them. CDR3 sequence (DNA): TGTGCCAGCAGTTACTCCCCCTACGAGCAGTACTTC. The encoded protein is CASSYSPYEQYF.

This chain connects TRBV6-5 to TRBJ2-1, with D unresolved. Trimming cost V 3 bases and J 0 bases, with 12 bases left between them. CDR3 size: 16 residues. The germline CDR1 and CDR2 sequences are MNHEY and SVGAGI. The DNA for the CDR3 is TGTGCCAGCAGTTATTTCTGGGGTAGCTCCTACAATGAGCAGTTCTTC. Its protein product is CASSYFWGSSYNEQFF.

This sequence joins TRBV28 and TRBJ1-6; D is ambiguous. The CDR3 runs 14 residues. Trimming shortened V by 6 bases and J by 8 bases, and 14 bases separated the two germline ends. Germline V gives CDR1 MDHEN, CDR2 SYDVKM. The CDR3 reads CASSLRTRDSPLHF. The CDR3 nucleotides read TGTGCCAGCAGCCTCAGGACTAGGGATTCACCCCTCCACTTT.

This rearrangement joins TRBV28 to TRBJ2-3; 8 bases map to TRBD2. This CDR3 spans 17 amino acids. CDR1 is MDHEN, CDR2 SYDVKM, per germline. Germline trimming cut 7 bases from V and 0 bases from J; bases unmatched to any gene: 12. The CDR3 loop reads CASTPVLWTSSTDTQYF. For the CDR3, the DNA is TGTGCCAGCACGCCAGTCCTTTGGACTAGCAGCACAGATACGCAGTATTTT.

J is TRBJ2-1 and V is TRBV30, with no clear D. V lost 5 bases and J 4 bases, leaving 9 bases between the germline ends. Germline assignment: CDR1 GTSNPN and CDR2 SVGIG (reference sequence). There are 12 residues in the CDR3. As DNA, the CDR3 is TGTGCCTGGCGGCCAGAATACAATGAGCAGTTCTTC. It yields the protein CAWRPEYNEQFF.

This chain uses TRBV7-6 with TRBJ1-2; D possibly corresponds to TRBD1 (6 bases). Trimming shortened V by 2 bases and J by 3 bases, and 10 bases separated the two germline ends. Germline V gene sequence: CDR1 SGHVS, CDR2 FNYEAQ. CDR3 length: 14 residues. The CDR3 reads CASSLQGSHYGYTF. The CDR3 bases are TGTGCCAGCAGCTTACAGGGGTCCCACTATGGCTACACCTTC.

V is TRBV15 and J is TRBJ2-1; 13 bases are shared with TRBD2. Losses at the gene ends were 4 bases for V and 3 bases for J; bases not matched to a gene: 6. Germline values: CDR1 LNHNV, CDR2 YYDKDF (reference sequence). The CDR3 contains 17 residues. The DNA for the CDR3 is TGTGCCACCAGCACCAGACTAGCGGGGGGTTTCTACAATGAGCAGTTCTTC. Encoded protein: CATSTRLAGGFYNEQFF. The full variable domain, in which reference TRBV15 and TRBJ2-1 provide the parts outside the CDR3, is DAMVIQNPRYQVTQFGKPVTLSCSQTLNHNVMYWYQQKSSQAPKLLFHYYDKDFNNEADTPDNFQSRRPNTSFCFLDIRSPGLGDTAMYLCATSTRLAGGFYNEQFFGPGTRLTVL.

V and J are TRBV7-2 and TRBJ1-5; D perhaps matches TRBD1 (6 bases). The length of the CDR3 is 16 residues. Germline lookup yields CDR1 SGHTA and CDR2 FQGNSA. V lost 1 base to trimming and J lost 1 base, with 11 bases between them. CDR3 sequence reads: CASSLDTGLSNQPQHF. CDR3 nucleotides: TGTGCCAGCAGCTTAGATACAGGGCTAAGCAATCAGCCCCAGCATTTT.

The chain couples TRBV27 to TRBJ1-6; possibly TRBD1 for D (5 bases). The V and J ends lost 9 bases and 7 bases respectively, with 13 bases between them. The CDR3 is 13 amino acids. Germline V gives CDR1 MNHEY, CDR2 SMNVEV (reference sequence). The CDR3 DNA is TGTGCCAGTAGAGACGGGGGAAATTCACCCCTCCACTTT. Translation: CASRDGGNSPLHF.

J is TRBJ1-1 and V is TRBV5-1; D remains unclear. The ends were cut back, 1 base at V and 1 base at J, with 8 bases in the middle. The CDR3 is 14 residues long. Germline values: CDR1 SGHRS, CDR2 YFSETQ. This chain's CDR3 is CASSLSGPNTEAFF. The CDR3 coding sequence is TGCGCCAGCAGCTTGAGTGGCCCGAACACTGAAGCTTTCTTT.

The CDR3 here is CASSLVYGLAGGPWETQYF. DNA of the CDR3: TGTGCCAGCAGCCTGGTGTACGGTCTAGCGGGGGGGCCTTGGGAGACCCAGTACTTC. The chain combines TRBV5-6 with TRBJ2-5, with 12 bases that match TRBD2. Germline CDR1 reads SGHDT; CDR2 reads YYEEEE. V lost 4 bases to trimming and J lost 5 bases; unmatched junction nucleotides: 18. The CDR3 length is 19 residues.

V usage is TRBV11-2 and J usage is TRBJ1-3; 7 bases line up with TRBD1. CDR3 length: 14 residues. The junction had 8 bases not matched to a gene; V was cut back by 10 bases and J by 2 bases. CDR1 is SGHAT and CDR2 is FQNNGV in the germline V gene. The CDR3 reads CATNRGIAGNTIYF. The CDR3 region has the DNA TGTGCCACCAACAGGGGAATTGCTGGAAACACCATATATTTT.

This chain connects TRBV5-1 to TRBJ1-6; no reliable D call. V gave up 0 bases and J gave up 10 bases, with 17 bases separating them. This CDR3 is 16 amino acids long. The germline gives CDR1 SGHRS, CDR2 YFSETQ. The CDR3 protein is CASSLESGSLQSPLHF. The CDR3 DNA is TGCGCCAGCAGCTTGGAAAGTGGGTCCCTCCAATCACCCCTCCACTTT.